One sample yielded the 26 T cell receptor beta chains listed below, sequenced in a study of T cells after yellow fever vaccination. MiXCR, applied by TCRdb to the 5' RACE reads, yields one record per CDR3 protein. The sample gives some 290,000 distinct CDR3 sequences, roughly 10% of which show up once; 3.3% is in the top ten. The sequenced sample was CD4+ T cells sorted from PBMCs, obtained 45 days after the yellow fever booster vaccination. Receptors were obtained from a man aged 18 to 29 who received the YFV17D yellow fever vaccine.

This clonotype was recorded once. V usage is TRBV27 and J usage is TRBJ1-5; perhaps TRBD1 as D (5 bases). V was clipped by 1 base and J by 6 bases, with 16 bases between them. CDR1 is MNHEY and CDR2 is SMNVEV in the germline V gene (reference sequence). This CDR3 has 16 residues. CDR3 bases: TGTGCCAGCAGTTTATTTGCGCAGGGAGAGGGTCAGCCCCAGCATTTT. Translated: CASSLFAQGEGQPQHF.

DNA of the CDR3: TGTGCCAGCAGTTGGCCGGGACAGGGGAATCAGCCCCAGCATTTT. Amino acid sequence: CASSWPGQGNQPQHF. The rearrangement links TRBV6-6 to TRBJ1-5, with 10 bases identical to TRBD1. The CDR3 spans 15 residues. V shed 4 bases and J 4 bases; nucleotides not matched to a gene: 4. Germline CDR1 is MNHNY and CDR2 is SVGAGI (reference sequence).

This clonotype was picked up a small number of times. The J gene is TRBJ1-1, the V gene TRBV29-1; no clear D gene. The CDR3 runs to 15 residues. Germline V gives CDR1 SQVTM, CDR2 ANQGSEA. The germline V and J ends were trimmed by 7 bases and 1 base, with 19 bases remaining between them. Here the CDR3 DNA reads TGCAGCGCCGCGGGGAGTCTCAGAAAGAACACTGAAGCTTTCTTT. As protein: CSAAGSLRKNTEAFF.

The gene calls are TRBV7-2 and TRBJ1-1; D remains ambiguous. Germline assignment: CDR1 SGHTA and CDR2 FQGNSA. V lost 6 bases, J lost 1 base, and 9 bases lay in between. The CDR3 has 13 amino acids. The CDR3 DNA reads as TGTGCCAGCAGACTAGCCCCGAACACTGAAGCTTTCTTT. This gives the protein CASRLAPNTEAFF.

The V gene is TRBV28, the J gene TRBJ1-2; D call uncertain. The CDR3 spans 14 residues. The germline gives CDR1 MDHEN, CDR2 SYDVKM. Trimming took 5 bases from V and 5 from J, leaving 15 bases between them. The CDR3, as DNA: TGTGCCAGCAGTAACCCCGGCAGGTGGTATGGCTACACCTTC. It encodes CASSNPGRWYGYTF.

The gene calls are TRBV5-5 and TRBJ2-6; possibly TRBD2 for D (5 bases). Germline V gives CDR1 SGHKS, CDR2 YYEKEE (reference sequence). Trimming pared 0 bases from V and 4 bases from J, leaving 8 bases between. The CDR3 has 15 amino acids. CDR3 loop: CASSLGWRGANVLTF. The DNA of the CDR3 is TGTGCCAGCAGCTTGGGGTGGAGGGGGGCCAACGTCCTGACTTTC. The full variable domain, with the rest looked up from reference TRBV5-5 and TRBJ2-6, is DAGVTQSPTHLIKTRGQQVTLRCSPISGHKSVSWYQQVLGQGPQFIFQYYEKEERGRGNFPDRFSARQFPNYSSELNVNALLLGDSALYLCASSLGWRGANVLTFGAGSRLTVL.

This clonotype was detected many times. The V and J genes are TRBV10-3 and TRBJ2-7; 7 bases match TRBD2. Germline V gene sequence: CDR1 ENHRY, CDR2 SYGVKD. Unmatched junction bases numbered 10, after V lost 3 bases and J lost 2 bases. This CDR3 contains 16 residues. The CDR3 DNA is TGTGCCATCAGTGACCTCGGACGGGGGGTTACCTACGAGCAGTACTTC. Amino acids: CAISDLGRGVTYEQYF.

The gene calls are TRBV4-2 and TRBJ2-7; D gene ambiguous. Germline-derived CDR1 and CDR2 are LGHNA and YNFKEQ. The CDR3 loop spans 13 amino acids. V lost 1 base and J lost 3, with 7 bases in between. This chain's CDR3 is CASSQVSLYEQYF. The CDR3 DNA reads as TGTGCCAGCAGCCAAGTATCTCTCTACGAGCAGTACTTC.

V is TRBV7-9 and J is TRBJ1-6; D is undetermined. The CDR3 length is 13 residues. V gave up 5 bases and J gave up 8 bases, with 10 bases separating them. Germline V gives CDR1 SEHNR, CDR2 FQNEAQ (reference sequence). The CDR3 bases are TGTGCCAGCAGCCGTCGCGGGGATTCACCCCTCCACTTT. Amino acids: CASSRRGDSPLHF.

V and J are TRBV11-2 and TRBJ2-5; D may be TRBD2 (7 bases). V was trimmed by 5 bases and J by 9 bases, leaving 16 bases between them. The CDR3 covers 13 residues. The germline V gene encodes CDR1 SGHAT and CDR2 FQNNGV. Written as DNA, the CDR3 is TGTGCCAGCAGCGAACTAGGGGGGGGGGCCCAGTACTTC. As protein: CASSELGGGAQYF.

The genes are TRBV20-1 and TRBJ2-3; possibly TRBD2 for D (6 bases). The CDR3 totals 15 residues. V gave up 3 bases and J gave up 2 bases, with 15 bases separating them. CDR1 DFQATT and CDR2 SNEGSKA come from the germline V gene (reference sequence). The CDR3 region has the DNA TGCAGTGCTAGTCTCCGGCGGGGAGCCACAGATACGCAGTATTTT. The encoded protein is CSASLRRGATDTQYF.

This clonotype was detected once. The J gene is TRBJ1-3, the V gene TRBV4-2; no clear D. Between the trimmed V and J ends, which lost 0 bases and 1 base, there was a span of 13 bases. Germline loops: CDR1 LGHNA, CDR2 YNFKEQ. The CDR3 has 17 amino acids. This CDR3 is CASSQEAGSASGNTIYF. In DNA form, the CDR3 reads TGTGCCAGCAGCCAAGAAGCAGGATCGGCGTCTGGAAACACCATATATTTT.

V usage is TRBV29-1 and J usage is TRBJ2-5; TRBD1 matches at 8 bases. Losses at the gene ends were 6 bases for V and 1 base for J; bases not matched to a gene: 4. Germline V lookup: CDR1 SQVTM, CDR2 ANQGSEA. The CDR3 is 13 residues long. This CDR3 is CSVVDRAQETQYF. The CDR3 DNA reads TGCAGCGTCGTGGACAGGGCCCAAGAGACCCAGTACTTC. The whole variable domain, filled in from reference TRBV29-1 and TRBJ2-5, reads SAVISQKPSRDICQRGTSLTIQCQVDSQVTMMFWYRQQPGQSLTLIATANQGSEATYESGFVIDKFPISRPNLTFSTLTVSNMSPEDSSIYLCSVVDRAQETQYFGPGTRLLVL.

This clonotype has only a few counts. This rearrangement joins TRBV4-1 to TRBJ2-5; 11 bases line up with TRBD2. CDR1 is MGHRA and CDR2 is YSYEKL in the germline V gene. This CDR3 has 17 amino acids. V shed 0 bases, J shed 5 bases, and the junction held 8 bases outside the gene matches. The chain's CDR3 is CASSQDYLAGGRETQYF. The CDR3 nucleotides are TGCGCCAGCAGCCAAGATTATCTAGCGGGGGGAAGGGAGACCCAGTACTTC.

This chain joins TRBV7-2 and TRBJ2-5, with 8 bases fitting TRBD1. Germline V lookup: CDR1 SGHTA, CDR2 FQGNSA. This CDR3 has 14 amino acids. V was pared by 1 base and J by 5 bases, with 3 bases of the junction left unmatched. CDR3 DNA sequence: TGTGCCAGCAGCTTAGGGGACAGGAGGGAGACCCAGTACTTC. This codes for CASSLGDRRETQYF.

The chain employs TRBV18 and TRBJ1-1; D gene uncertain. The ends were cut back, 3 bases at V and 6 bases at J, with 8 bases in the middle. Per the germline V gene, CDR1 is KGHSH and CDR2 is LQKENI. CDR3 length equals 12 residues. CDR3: CASSPAGPEAFF. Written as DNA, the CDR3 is TGTGCCAGCTCACCGGCGGGCCCTGAAGCTTTCTTT.

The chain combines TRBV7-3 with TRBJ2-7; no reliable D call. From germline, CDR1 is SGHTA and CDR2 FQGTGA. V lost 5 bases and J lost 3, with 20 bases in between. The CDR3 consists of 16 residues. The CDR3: CASSPSRSTDRYEQYV. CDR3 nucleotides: TGTGCCAGCAGCCCCAGCAGGAGTACCGATCGCTACGAGCAGTACGTC.

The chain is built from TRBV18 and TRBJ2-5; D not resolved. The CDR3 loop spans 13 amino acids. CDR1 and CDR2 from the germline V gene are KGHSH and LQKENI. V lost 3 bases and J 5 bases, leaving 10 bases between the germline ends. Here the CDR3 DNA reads TGTGCCAGCTCACCCATGGCAGCCGAGACCCAGTACTTC. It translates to CASSPMAAETQYF.

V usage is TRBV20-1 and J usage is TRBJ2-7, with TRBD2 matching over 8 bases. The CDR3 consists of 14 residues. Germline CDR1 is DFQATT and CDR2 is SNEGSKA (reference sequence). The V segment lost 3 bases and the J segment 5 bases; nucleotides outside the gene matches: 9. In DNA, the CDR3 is TGCAGTGCTAGGGCTCCGGGGGGGGGCCACGAGCAGTACGTC. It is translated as CSARAPGGGHEQYV.

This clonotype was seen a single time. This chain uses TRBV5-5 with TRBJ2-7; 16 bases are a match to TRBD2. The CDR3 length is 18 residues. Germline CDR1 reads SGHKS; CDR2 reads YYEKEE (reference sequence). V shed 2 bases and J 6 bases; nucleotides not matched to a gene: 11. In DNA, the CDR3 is TGTGCCAGCAGCTTTATGGGACTAGCGGGGGGGCCCTCTCTCGAGCAGTACGTC. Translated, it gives CASSFMGLAGGPSLEQYV.

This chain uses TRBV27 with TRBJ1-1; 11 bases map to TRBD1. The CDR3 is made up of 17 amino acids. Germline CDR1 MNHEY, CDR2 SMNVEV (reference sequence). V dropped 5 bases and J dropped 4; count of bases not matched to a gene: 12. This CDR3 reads CASSPRPGQGEFTEAFF. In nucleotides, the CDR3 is TGTGCCAGCAGTCCCCGACCGGGACAGGGGGAGTTCACTGAAGCTTTCTTT.

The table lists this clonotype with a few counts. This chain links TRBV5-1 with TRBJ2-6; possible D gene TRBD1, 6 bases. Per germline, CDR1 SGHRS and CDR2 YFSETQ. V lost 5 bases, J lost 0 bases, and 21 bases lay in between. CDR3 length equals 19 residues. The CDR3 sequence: CASRWGPGTYSSGANVLTF. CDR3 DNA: TGCGCCAGCAGATGGGGCCCCGGGACATACAGCTCTGGGGCCAACGTCCTGACTTTC.

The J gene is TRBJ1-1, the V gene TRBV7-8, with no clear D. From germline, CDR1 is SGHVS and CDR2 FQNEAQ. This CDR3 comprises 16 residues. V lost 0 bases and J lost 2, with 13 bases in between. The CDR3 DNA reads TGTGCCAGCAGCTTAGCTCGGATGGGATTAAACACTGAAGCTTTCTTT. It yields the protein CASSLARMGLNTEAFF.

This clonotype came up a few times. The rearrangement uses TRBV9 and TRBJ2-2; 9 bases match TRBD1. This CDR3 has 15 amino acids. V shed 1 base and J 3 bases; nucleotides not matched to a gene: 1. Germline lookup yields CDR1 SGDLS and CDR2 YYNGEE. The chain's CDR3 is CASSVWDRDTGELFF. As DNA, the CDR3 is TGTGCCAGCAGCGTATGGGACAGGGACACCGGGGAGCTGTTTTTT.

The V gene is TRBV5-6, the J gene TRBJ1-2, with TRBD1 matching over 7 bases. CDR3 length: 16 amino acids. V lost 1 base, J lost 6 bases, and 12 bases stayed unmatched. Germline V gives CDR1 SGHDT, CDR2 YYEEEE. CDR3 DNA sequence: TGTGCCAGCAGCTTGTTGACAGGGTACTCTGTTCATGGCTACACCTTC. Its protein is CASSLLTGYSVHGYTF.

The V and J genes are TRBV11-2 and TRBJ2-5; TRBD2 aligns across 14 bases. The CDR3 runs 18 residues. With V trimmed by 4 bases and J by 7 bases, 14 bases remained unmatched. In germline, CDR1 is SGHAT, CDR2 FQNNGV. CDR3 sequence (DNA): TGTGCCAGCAGCTGGACCGGGACTAGCGGGGGAGCTGGGGGGACCCAGTACTTC. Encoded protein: CASSWTGTSGGAGGTQYF.